A single T cell receptor beta chain is shown here with its context. The target of this receptor is not known. Qualities for individual bases were not recorded, and no much larger clone is one base off. Looking up the germline V gene (reference sequence) yields CDR1 SEHNR and CDR2 FQNEAQ. The CDR3 measures 17 amino acids from cysteine to phenylalanine. Only the CDR3 portion is preserved as DNA: 51 bases, with reading frame beginning at the first base. Germline trimming amounts to 5 bases on V and 0 bases on J, with 9 as the count of junction bases outside the gene matches. The label giving this sample's treatment or condition can be read as: live attenuated yellow fever vaccine strain. At every blood-draw timepoint, two biological replicates of bulk PBMCs were collected. PBMCs were isolated from peripheral blood using a standard Ficoll-Paque protocol. TriZol was used to extract RNA from bulk PBMCs, CD4 and CD8 fractions, and dextramer-positive and dextramer-negative fractions.

The run used an Illumina NovaSeq 6000. TCR cDNA was made using 5'RACE template switching, a step that added a universal primer site and unique molecular identifiers. Priming of cDNA synthesis was performed from both the TCR alpha and TCR beta constant segments. Library amplification involved two PCR steps, and the second step added sample barcodes and sequencing adapters. Sequencing of libraries was done on Illumina HiSeq 2500 (2x100 bp) or NovaSeq (2x150 bp). The study's processing was this. MIGEC was used to demultiplex reads and collapse the reads into UMI consensus sequences, and MiXCR was used for V(D)J alignment. Using edgeR on replicate PBMC samples, clonotypes were called vaccine-responding if FDR was below 0.01 and the log2 fold change was above 5 up to day 15. Bulk clonotypes were assigned CD4 or CD8 identity according to which sequenced CD4 or CD8 repertoire held them at higher abundance. TCRdb's own reprocessing of the public reads used fastp at Q25 and MiXCR and kept productive beta chains. All rows with the same CDR3 protein become a single entry with the most common DNA and genes. TCRdb, rather than the study authors, made the V and J calls. This sample gives roughly 350,000 distinct CDR3 sequences in total; about 4% of them show up just once. The biggest ten clones account for 20% to 25% of the sample.

This entry is derived from a study of T cells after yellow fever vaccination (dated by TCRdb to about 2019). Broadly, across the study: The SMART-Seq v4 Ultra Low Input RNA kit was used to prepare libraries from fractions with low cell numbers. Two healthy male donors, one aged 18 to 30 and one aged 30 to 40 years, made up the cohort. Blood was collected at multiple timepoints before and after primary and secondary immunization, and bulk PBMC replicates and cell subsets were isolated. To track T-cell clones before and after primary and booster YFV17D yellow fever vaccination, bulk TCR alpha and beta repertoires were sequenced longitudinally. General study outcomes and caveats: A small share of clonotypes occurred in both CD4 and CD8 compartments, likely arising from convergent recombination. Because the study included only a couple of donors, the extent to which the findings can be generalized is limited. Computational filtering was required because FACS-sorted repertoires could contain abundant contaminating clonotypes from the bulk population. The secondary T-cell response was weaker than the primary response but faster, peaking on day 5 instead of day 15. After the booster, most clones that had expanded after primary vaccination were detected again (roughly 96% of CD4 and more than 80% of CD8), suggesting broad maintenance of memory.

This receptor was identified in a man aged 18 to 30 who received the YFV17D yellow fever vaccine. Recombination connected TRBV7-9 to TRBJ2-1; 8 central bases correspond to TRBD2. Sequenced here: PBMCs, sampled 5 days after the yellow fever booster vaccination. This receptor has the CDR3 CASSPIRGGTSYNEQFF. In nucleotide form, the sequence is TGTGCCAGCAGCCCGATCCGCGGGGGGACCTCCTACAATGAGCAGTTCTTC.